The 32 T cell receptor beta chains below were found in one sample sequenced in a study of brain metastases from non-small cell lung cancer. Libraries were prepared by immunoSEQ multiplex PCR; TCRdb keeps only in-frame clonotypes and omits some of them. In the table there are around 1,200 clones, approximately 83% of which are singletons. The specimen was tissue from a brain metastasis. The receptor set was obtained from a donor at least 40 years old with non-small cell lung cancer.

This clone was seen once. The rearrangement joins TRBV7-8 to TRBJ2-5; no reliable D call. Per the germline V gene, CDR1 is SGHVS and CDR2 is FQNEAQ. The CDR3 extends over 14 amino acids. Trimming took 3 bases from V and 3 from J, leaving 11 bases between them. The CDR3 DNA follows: TGTGCCAGCAGCTTCTCCAGTCCTGAAGAGACCCAGTACTTC. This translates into CASSFSSPEETQYF.

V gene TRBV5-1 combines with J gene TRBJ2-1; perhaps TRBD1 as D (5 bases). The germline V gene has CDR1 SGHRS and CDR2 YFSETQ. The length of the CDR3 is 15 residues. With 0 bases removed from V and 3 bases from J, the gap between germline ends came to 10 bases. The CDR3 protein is CASSLGPDSYNEQFF. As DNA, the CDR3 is TGCGCCAGCAGCTTGGGGCCCGACAGCTACAATGAGCAGTTCTTC.

The CDR3 reads CASSLVGEAFF. The CDR3 nucleotides are TGTGCCAGCAGCTTGGTAGGTGAAGCTTTCTTT. The rearrangement joins TRBV5-6 to TRBJ1-1; D remains unclear. Germline values: CDR1 SGHDT, CDR2 YYEEEE. The V end lost 0 bases, the J end lost 7 bases, and 4 bases lay between the germline ends. The CDR3 is 11 residues long. The complete variable domain, with remaining parts taken from reference TRBV5-6 and TRBJ1-1, reads DAGVTQSPTHLIKTRGQQVTLRCSPKSGHDTVSWYQQALGQGPQFIFQYYEEEERQRGNFPDRFSGHQFPNYSSELNVNALLLGDSALYLCASSLVGEAFFGQGTRLTVV.

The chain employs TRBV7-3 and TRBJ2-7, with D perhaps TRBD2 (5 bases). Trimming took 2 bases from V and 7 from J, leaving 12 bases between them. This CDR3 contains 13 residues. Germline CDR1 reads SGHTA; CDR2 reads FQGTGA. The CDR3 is CASSLAPTGEQYF. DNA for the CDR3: TGTGCCAGCAGCTTAGCCCCTACGGGGGAGCAGTACTTC.

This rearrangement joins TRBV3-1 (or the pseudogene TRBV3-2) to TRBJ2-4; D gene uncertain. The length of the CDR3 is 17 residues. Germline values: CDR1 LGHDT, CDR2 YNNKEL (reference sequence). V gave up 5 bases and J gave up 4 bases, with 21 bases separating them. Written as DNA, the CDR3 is TGTGCCAGCAGCAAGAAGATCCCATTGCAAAGAAAAAACATTCAGTACTTC. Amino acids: CASSKKIPLQRKNIQYF.

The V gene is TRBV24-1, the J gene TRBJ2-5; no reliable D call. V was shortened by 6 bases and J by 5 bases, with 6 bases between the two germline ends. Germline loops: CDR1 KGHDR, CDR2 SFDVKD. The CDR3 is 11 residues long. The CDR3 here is CATSLRETQYF. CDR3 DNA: TGTGCCACCAGTCTACGTGAGACCCAGTACTTC.

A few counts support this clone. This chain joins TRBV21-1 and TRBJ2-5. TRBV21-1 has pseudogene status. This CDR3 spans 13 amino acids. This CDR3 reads CASSKEYRQTQYF. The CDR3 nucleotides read TGTGCCAGCAGCAAAGAGTATAGACAGACCCAGTACTTC.

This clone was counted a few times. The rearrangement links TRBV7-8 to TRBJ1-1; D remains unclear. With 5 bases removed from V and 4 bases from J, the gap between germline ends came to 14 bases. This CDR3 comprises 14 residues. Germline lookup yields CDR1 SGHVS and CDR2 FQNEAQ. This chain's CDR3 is CASSRGGRTTEAFF. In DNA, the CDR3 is TGTGCCAGCAGCCGAGGAGGGCGGACCACTGAAGCTTTCTTT.

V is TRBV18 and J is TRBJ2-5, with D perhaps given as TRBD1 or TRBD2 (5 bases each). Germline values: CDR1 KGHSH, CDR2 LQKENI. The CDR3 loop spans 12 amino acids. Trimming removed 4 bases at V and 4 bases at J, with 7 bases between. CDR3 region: CASSRGAETQYF. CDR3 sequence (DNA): TGTGCCAGCTCACGAGGGGCAGAGACCCAGTACTTC. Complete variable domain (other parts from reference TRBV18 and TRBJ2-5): NAGVMQNPRHLVRRRGQEARLRCSPMKGHSHVYWYRQLPEEGLKFMVYLQKENIIDESGMPKERFSAEFPKEGPSILRIQQVVRGDSAAYFCASSRGAETQYFGPGTRLLVL.

CDR3: CASSEKAVAQGINNSPLHF. In DNA form, the CDR3 reads TGTGCCAGCAGTGAAAAAGCTGTAGCGCAAGGGATAAATAATTCACCCCTCCACTTT. This chain links TRBV2 with TRBJ1-6; D call uncertain. Trimming shortened V by 2 bases and J by 5 bases, and 22 bases separated the two germline ends. In germline, CDR1 is SNHLY, CDR2 FYNNEI. The CDR3 has 19 amino acids.

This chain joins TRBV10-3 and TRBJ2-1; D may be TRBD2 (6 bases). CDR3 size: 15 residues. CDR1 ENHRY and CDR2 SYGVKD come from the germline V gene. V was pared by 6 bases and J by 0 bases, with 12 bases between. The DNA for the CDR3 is TGTGCCATCAGAGTGGGGGGAAGCTCCTACAATGAGCAGTTCTTC. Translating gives CAIRVGGSSYNEQFF.

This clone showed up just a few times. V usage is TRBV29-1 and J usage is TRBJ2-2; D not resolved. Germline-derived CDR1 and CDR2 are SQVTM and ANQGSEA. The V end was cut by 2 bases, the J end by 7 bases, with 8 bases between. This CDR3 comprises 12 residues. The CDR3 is CSVERVDGELFF. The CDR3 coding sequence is TGCAGCGTTGAAAGGGTGGACGGGGAGCTGTTTTTT.

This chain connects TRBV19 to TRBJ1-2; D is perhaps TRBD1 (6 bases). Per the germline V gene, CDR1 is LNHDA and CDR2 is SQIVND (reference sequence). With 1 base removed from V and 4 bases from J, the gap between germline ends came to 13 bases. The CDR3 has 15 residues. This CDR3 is CASSIATGSLYGYTF. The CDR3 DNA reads TGTGCCAGTAGTATAGCCACAGGGTCTCTCTATGGCTACACCTTC. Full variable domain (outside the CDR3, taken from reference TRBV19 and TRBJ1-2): DGGITQSPKYLFRKEGQNVTLSCEQNLNHDAMYWYRQDPGQGLRLIYYSQIVNDFQKGDIAEGYSVSREKKESFPLTVTSAQKNPTAFYLCASSIATGSLYGYTFGSGTRLTVV.

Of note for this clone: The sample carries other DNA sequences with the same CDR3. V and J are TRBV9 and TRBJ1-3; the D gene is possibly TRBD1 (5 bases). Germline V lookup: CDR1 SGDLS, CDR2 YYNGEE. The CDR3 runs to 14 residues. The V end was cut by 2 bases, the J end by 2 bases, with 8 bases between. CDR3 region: CASSVGGPGNTIYF. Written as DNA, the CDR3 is TGTGCCAGCAGCGTTGGGGGTCCTGGAAACACCATATATTTT.

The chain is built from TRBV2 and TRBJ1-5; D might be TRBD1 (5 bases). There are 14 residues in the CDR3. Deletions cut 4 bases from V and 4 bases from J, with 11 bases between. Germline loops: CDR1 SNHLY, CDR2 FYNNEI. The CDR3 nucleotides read TGTGCCAGCAGTGCGGTCCAGGGTAATCAGCCCCAGCATTTT. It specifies CASSAVQGNQPQHF.

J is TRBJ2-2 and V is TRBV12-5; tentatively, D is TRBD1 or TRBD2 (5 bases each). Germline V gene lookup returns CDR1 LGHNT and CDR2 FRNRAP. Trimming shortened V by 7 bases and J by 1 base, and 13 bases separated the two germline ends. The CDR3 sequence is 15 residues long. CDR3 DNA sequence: TGTGCTAGTGCGGCTAGGGACGGGAACACCGGGGAGCTGTTTTTT. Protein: CASAARDGNTGELFF.

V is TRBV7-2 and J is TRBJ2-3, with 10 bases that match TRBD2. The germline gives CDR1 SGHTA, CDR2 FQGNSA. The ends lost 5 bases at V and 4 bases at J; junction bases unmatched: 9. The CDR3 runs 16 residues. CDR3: CASSAGTSVLADTQYF. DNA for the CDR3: TGTGCCAGCAGCGCCGGGACTAGCGTCCTCGCAGATACGCAGTATTTT.

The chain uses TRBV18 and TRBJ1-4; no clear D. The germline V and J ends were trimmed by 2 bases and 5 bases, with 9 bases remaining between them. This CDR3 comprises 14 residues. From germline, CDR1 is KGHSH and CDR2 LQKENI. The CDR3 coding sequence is TGTGCCAGCTCACCAATGACGGGAAATGAAAAACTGTTTTTT. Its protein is CASSPMTGNEKLFF.

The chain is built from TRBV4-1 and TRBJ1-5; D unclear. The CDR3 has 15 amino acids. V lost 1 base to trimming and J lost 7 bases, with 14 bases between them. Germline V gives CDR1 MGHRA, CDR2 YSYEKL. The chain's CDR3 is CASSQADRYSQPQHF. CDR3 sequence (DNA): TGCGCCAGCAGCCAAGCCGACCGCTATAGCCAGCCCCAGCATTTT.

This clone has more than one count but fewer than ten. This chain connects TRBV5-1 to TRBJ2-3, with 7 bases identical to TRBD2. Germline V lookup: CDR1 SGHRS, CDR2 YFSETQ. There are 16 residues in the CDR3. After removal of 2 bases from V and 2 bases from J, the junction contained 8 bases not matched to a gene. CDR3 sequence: CASSFEAGRPTDTQYF. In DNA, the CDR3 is TGCGCCAGCAGCTTTGAAGCGGGGCGTCCCACAGATACGCAGTATTTT.

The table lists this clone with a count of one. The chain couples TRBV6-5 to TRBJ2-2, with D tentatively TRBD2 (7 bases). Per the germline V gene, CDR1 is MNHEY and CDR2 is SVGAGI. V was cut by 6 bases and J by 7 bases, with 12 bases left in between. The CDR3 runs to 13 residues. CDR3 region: CASSLGGVGELFF. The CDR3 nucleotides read TGTGCCAGCAGCTTAGGGGGGGTCGGGGAGCTGTTTTTT.

The CDR3 protein is CATSDRMETQYF. The CDR3 DNA follows: TGTGCCACCAGTGACAGGATGGAGACCCAGTACTTC. This chain connects TRBV24-1 to TRBJ2-5; no reliable D call. CDR1 and CDR2 from the germline V gene are KGHDR and SFDVKD. The CDR3 is 12 residues long. The V end lost 4 bases, the J end lost 5 bases, and 7 bases lay between the germline ends.

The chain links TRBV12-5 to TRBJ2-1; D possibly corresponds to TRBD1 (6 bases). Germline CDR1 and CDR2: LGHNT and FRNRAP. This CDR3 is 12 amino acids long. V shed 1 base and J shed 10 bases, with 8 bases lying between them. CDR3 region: CASGLETGEQFF. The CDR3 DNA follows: TGTGCTAGTGGTTTGGAAACAGGGGAGCAGTTCTTC.

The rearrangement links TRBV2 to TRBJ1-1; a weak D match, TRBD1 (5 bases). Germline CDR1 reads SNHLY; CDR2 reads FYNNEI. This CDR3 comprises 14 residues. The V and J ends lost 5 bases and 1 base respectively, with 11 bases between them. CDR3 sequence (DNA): TGTGCCAGCAGTAGCCAGGGTCAGAACACTGAAGCTTTCTTT. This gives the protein CASSSQGQNTEAFF. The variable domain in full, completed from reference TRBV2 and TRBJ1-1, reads EPEVTQTPSHQVTQMGQEVILRCVPISNHLYFYWYRQILGQKVEFLVSFYNNEISEKSEIFDDQFSVERPDGSNFTLKIRSTKLEDSAMYFCASSSQGQNTEAFFGQGTRLTVV.

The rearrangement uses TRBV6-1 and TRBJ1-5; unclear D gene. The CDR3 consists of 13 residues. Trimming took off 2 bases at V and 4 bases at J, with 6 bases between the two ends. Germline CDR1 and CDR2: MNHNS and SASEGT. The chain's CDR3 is CASSERENQPQHF. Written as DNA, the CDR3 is TGTGCCAGCAGTGAACGGGAAAATCAGCCCCAGCATTTT.

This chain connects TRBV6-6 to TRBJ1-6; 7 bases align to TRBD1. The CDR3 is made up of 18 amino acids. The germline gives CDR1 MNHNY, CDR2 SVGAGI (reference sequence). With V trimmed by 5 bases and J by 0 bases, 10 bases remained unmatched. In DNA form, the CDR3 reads TGTGCCAGCAGTCGAAAGGGAGGGGGCGACTCCTATAATTCACCCCTCCACTTT. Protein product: CASSRKGGGDSYNSPLHF.

CDR3: CASSESQGGANEKLFF. The CDR3 DNA reads as TGTGCCAGCAGTGAGAGCCAGGGGGGAGCTAATGAAAAACTGTTTTTT. The chain couples TRBV6-4 to TRBJ1-4, with TRBD1 matching 7 bases. The V gene's germline CDR1 is MRHNA and CDR2 SNTAGT. This CDR3 spans 16 amino acids. J was trimmed by 3 bases and V by 3 bases; bases with no gene match: 7.

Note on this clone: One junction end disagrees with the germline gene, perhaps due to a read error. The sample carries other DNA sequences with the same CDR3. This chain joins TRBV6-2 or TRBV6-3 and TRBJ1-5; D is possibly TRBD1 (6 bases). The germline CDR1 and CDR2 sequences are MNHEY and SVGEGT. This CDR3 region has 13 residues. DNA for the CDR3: TGTGCCAGCAGTCGGGAGGGGGGTCAGCCCCAACATTTT. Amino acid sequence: CASSREGGQPQHF.

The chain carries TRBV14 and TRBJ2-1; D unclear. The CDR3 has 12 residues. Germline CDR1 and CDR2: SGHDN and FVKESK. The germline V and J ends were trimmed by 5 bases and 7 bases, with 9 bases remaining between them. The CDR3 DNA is TGTGCCAGCAGCTGGCTCCCAAATGAGCAGTTCTTC. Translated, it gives CASSWLPNEQFF.

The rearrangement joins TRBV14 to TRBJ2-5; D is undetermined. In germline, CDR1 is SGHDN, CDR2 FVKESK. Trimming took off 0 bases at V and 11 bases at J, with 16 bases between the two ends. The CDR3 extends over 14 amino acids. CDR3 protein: CASSQDSSSARQYF. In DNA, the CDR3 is TGTGCCAGCAGCCAAGATAGTTCGTCAGCGAGGCAGTACTTC.

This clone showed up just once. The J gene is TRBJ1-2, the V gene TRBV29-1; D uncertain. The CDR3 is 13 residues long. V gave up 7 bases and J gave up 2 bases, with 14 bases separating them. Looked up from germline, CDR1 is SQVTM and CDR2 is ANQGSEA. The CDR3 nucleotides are TGCAGCGGTCACTCCCCCGGCAACTATGGCTACACCTTC. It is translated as CSGHSPGNYGYTF.

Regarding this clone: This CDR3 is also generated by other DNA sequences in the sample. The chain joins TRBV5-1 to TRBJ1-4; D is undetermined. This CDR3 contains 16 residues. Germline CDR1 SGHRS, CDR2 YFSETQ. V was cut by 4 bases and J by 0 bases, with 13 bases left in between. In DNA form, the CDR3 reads TGCGCCAGCAGCGGAAAGGGCGGTACAACTAATGAAAAACTGTTTTTT. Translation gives CASSGKGGTTNEKLFF.